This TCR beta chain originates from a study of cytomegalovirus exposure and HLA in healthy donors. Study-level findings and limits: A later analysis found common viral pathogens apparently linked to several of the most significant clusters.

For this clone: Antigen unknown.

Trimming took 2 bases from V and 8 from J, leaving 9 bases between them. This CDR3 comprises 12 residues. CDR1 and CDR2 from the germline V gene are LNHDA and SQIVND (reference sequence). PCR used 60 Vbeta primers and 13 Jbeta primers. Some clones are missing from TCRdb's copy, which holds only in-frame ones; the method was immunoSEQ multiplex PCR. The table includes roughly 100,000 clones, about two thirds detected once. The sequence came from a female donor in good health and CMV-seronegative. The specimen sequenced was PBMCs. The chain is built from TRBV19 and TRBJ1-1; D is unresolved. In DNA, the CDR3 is TGTGCCAGTAGTATACCATTCCGGGAAGCTTTCTTT. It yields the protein CASSIPFREAFF.